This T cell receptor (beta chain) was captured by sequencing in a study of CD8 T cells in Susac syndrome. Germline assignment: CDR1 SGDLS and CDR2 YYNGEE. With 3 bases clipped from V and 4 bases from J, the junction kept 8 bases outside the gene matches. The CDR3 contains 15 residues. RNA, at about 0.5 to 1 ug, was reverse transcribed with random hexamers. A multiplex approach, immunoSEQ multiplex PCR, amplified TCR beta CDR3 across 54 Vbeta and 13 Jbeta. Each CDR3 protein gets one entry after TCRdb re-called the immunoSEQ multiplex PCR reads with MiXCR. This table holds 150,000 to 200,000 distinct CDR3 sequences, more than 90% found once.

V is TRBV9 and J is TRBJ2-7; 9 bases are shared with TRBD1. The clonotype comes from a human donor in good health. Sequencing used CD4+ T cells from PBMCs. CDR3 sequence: CASSEGDRDKYEQYF. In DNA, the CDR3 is TGTGCCAGCAGCGAAGGGGACAGGGATAAGTACGAGCAGTACTTC.